This record concerns one T cell receptor beta chain sequence. Its antigen is unidentified. This same CDR3 is encoded by further DNA sequences in the sample. Trimming removed 2 bases from V and 5 bases from J, with 6 bases in between. The germline V gene has CDR1 MNHEY and CDR2 SVGAGI. This CDR3 is 13 amino acids long. Healthy donors had no documented immune events, such as infections, while sampled. Using immunoSEQ multiplex PCR, the repertoire was profiled, and TCRdb retains in-frame clones only, with some absent. The sample holds 75,000 to 100,000 clones, about 89% seen once. These data originate in a study of identifying expanded T cells in peripheral blood. The study's findings and limits: Approximately 1.1 clones differed between technical replicates, versus around 15 and 18 over time. Across healthy donors, higher total template counts meant significantly greater approximately 2-week count variance.

The V and J genes are TRBV6-5 and TRBJ2-2, with D unclear. The clonotype was recovered from a person aged 18 to 70 in good health. Sequenced input: blood. CDR3 in DNA: TGTGCCAGCAGTTACCCCGGGACCGGGGAGCTGTTTTTT. Translated, it gives CASSYPGTGELFF.